A selection of T cell receptor beta chains follows, all from one sample in a study of blood T cell repertoires in COVID-19. Profiling relied on immunoSEQ multiplex PCR, and the TCRdb table lists in-frame clones only, not all of them. The repertoire includes about 290,000 clones, 89% of them detected once, and over 8.5% sits in the top ten. Source material: peripheral blood. The receptors derive from a woman in her twenties or thirties with COVID-19, enrolled during active disease. Each CDR3 is given with its conserved first and last residue. A D gene is named only where the DNA matches it firmly. Only part of the rows carry a size: once, few, many, or a class if the clone is expanded.

v_gene: TRBV6-4; d_gene: .; j_gene: TRBJ1-1; abundance: .; CDR3aa: CASLEGLHTEAFF; CDR3nt: TGTGCCAGCCTGGAGGGGTTACACACTGAAGCTTTCTTT
v_gene: TRBV5-3; d_gene: .; j_gene: TRBJ2-7; abundance: .; CDR3aa: CARDPRGPKSSYEQYF; CDR3nt: TGTGCCAGGGATCCACGAGGCCCCAAGTCCTCCTACGAGCAGTACTTC
v_gene: TRBV28; d_gene: TRBD1; j_gene: TRBJ2-3; abundance: .; CDR3aa: CASSTGVDTQYF; CDR3nt: TGTGCCAGCAGTACAGGGGTAGATACGCAGTATTTT
v_gene: TRBV23-1; d_gene: .; j_gene: TRBJ2-5; abundance: .; CDR3aa: CASSRAGGQETQYF; CDR3nt: TGCGCCAGCAGTCGGGCCGGTGGGCAAGAGACCCAGTACTTC
v_gene: TRBV19; d_gene: .; j_gene: TRBJ1-2; abundance: .; CDR3aa: CASSPGTLLGGYTF; CDR3nt: TGTGCCAGTAGTCCTGGGACACTCCTTGGCGGCTACACCTTC
v_gene: TRBV6-5; d_gene: TRBD2; j_gene: TRBJ2-3; abundance: .; CDR3aa: CASRIRRGVQDTQYF; CDR3nt: TGTGCCAGCAGAATCCGGCGGGGGGTCCAAGATACGCAGTATTTT
v_gene: TRBV7-8; d_gene: .; j_gene: TRBJ1-1; abundance: .; CDR3aa: CASSYSEGNTEAFF; CDR3nt: TGTGCCAGCAGTTACTCCGAGGGGAACACTGAAGCTTTCTTT
v_gene: TRBV5-1; d_gene: .; j_gene: TRBJ1-2; abundance: .; CDR3aa: CASRPGGDFYGYTF; CDR3nt: TGCGCCAGCAGACCGGGGGGCGATTTCTATGGCTACACCTTC
v_gene: TRBV2; d_gene: TRBD2; j_gene: TRBJ2-3; abundance: .; CDR3aa: CASSKGLAGGKDTQYF; CDR3nt: TGTGCCAGCAGCAAAGGACTAGCGGGGGGTAAGGATACGCAGTATTTT
v_gene: TRBV9; d_gene: .; j_gene: TRBJ2-5; abundance: .; CDR3aa: CASSGRDYQETQYF; CDR3nt: TGTGCCAGCAGCGGCCGGGACTACCAAGAGACCCAGTACTTC
v_gene: TRBV7-6; d_gene: .; j_gene: TRBJ1-5; abundance: few; CDR3aa: CASSLGPVGGSNQPQHF; CDR3nt: TGTGCCAGCAGCTTAGGGCCGGTGGGGGGTAGCAATCAGCCCCAGCATTTT
v_gene: TRBV6-5; d_gene: .; j_gene: TRBJ1-4; abundance: .; CDR3aa: CASSYSWGATNEKLFF; CDR3nt: TGTGCCAGCAGTTACTCCTGGGGAGCAACTAATGAAAAACTGTTTTTT
v_gene: TRBV7-9; d_gene: TRBD1; j_gene: TRBJ2-7; abundance: .; CDR3aa: CASSLVPGTGYYEQYF; CDR3nt: TGTGCCAGCAGCTTAGTCCCCGGGACAGGGTACTACGAGCAGTACTTC
v_gene: TRBV9; d_gene: TRBD2; j_gene: TRBJ2-7; abundance: .; CDR3aa: CASSVGLAGTYEQYF; CDR3nt: TGTGCCAGCAGCGTAGGACTAGCGGGAACCTACGAGCAGTACTTC
v_gene: TRBV27; d_gene: .; j_gene: TRBJ1-6; abundance: .; CDR3aa: CASSLGPRGGSPLHF; CDR3nt: TGTGCCAGCAGTTTGGGACCCCGGGGGGGCTCACCCCTCCACTTT
v_gene: TRBV5-1; d_gene: .; j_gene: TRBJ2-7; abundance: .; CDR3aa: CASANGGLFSYEQYF; CDR3nt: TGCGCCTCAGCGAACGGGGGTCTGTTCTCCTACGAGCAGTACTTC
v_gene: TRBV9; d_gene: TRBD2; j_gene: TRBJ2-2; abundance: .; CDR3aa: CASSVGLGAGDNTGELFF; CDR3nt: TGTGCCAGCAGCGTAGGCTTGGGAGCGGGGGACAACACCGGGGAGCTGTTTTTT
v_gene: TRBV3-1/TRBV3-2; d_gene: TRBD1; j_gene: TRBJ1-1; abundance: .; CDR3aa: CASSHRTGVGTEAFF; CDR3nt: TGTGCCAGCAGCCATCGGACAGGAGTTGGGACTGAAGCTTTCTTT
v_gene: TRBV14; d_gene: .; j_gene: TRBJ2-3; abundance: .; CDR3aa: CASSLSQLTDTQYF; CDR3nt: TGTGCCAGCAGCCTTAGCCAGCTCACAGATACGCAGTATTTT
v_gene: TRBV29-1; d_gene: .; j_gene: TRBJ1-2; abundance: .; CDR3aa: CSVEGELINYGYTF; CDR3nt: TGCAGCGTTGAAGGGGAGCTTATTAACTATGGCTACACCTTC
v_gene: TRBV7-9; d_gene: .; j_gene: TRBJ1-1; abundance: .; CDR3aa: CASSATQGPNTEAFF; CDR3nt: TGTGCCAGCAGCGCAACACAGGGACCGAACACTGAAGCTTTCTTT
v_gene: TRBV2; d_gene: TRBD1; j_gene: TRBJ1-6; abundance: .; CDR3aa: CASTSTGGGMDSPLHF; CDR3nt: TGTGCCAGCACGTCGACAGGGGGCGGGATGGATTCACCCCTCCACTTT
v_gene: TRBV28; d_gene: .; j_gene: TRBJ2-1; abundance: .; CDR3aa: CASSFLSNEQFF; CDR3nt: TGTGCCAGCAGTTTTCTTTCCAATGAGCAGTTCTTC
v_gene: TRBV14; d_gene: TRBD2; j_gene: TRBJ2-3; abundance: .; CDR3aa: CASSQEGTSGGAYTDTQYF; CDR3nt: TGTGCCAGCAGCCAAGAGGGGACTAGCGGGGGGGCGTACACAGATACGCAGTATTTT
v_gene: TRBV7-6; d_gene: .; j_gene: TRBJ1-3; abundance: .; CDR3aa: CASSFLQGSGNTIYF; CDR3nt: TGTGCCAGCAGCTTTTTGCAGGGCTCTGGAAACACCATATATTTT
v_gene: TRBV28; d_gene: TRBD1; j_gene: TRBJ1-5; abundance: .; CDR3aa: CASIQDRGLGQPQHF; CDR3nt: TGTGCCAGCATCCAAGACAGGGGGCTAGGTCAGCCCCAGCATTTT
v_gene: TRBV4-2; d_gene: .; j_gene: TRBJ1-2; abundance: .; CDR3aa: CASSQDPGGFRDGYTF; CDR3nt: TGTGCCAGCAGCCAAGACCCCGGAGGGTTTAGGGATGGCTACACCTTC
v_gene: TRBV7-9; d_gene: .; j_gene: TRBJ1-1; abundance: .; CDR3aa: CASSPVMNTEAFF; CDR3nt: TGTGCCAGCAGCCCAGTTATGAACACTGAAGCTTTCTTT
v_gene: TRBV6-5; d_gene: .; j_gene: TRBJ2-7; abundance: .; CDR3aa: CASSLRTDYEQYF; CDR3nt: TGTGCCAGCAGTTTACGGACAGACTACGAGCAGTACTTC
v_gene: TRBV28; d_gene: TRBD1; j_gene: TRBJ1-2; abundance: .; CDR3aa: CASSLTTGVSGDGYTF; CDR3nt: TGTGCCAGCAGCCTCACCACAGGGGTGTCGGGAGACGGCTACACCTTC
v_gene: TRBV19; d_gene: TRBD1; j_gene: TRBJ1-2; abundance: .; CDR3aa: CASSSGTGGWGYTF; CDR3nt: TGTGCCAGTAGTAGCGGGACAGGAGGATGGGGCTACACCTTC
v_gene: TRBV7-9; d_gene: .; j_gene: TRBJ2-1; abundance: .; CDR3aa: CASSLNRGRQFF; CDR3nt: TGTGCCAGCAGCTTGAACCGGGGAAGGCAGTTCTTC
v_gene: TRBV7-9; d_gene: .; j_gene: TRBJ1-1; abundance: .; CDR3aa: CASSLRLVREAYAEAFF; CDR3nt: TGTGCCAGCAGCTTACGGCTGGTGCGGGAGGCTTACGCTGAAGCTTTCTTT
v_gene: TRBV15; d_gene: TRBD2; j_gene: TRBJ2-1; abundance: .; CDR3aa: CATSRDPTSGGGNEQFF; CDR3nt: TGTGCCACCAGCAGAGACCCTACTAGCGGGGGGGGCAATGAGCAGTTCTTC
v_gene: TRBV2; d_gene: .; j_gene: TRBJ2-7; abundance: .; CDR3aa: CASSEAPGSSYEQYF; CDR3nt: TGTGCCAGCAGTGAAGCGCCCGGTAGCTCCTACGAGCAGTACTTC
v_gene: TRBV28; d_gene: .; j_gene: TRBJ1-4; abundance: .; CDR3aa: CASDQEGTDEKLFF; CDR3nt: TGTGCCAGCGACCAGGAAGGAACAGATGAAAAACTGTTTTTT
v_gene: TRBV29-1; d_gene: .; j_gene: TRBJ2-3; abundance: .; CDR3aa: CSVEKGGSDTQYF; CDR3nt: TGCAGCGTCGAAAAAGGAGGCTCGGATACGCAGTATTTT
v_gene: TRBV27; d_gene: TRBD2; j_gene: TRBJ2-3; abundance: .; CDR3aa: CASSYQAGAFTDTQYF; CDR3nt: TGTGCCAGCAGTTATCAAGCGGGGGCCTTCACAGATACGCAGTATTTT
v_gene: TRBV5-1; d_gene: TRBD1; j_gene: TRBJ1-5; abundance: .; CDR3aa: CASSASGTDNQPQHF; CDR3nt: TGCGCCAGCAGCGCCTCCGGGACAGACAATCAGCCCCAGCATTTT
v_gene: TRBV7-9; d_gene: .; j_gene: TRBJ1-5; abundance: once; CDR3aa: CASSLAGADNQPQHF; CDR3nt: TGTGCCAGCAGCTTAGCGGGGGCGGACAATCAGCCCCAGCATTTT
v_gene: TRBV2; d_gene: TRBD2; j_gene: TRBJ2-5; abundance: .; CDR3aa: CASSDYPAGVGETQYF; CDR3nt: TGTGCCAGCAGTGATTATCCGGCGGGGGTTGGTGAGACCCAGTACTTC